This T cell receptor beta chain was sequenced during a study of blood T cells in healthy people across ages. The V and J ends lost 3 bases and 0 bases, in that order; junction bases with no gene match: 4. The CDR3 spans 15 residues. With a J-beta primer mix and a sample-barcoded 5' primer, a second PCR ran 7 to 11 cycles. TCRdb fed the 5' RACE reads into MiXCR, producing one record per CDR3 protein. The repertoire consists of 700,000 to 850,000 distinct CDR3 sequences, with around 36% occurring once and the leading ten covering over 10%. The gene calls are TRBV12-3 or TRBV12-4 and TRBJ1-2; the match to TRBD1 covers 7 bases. The sequenced sample consisted of blood. The source of this sequence is a young man in good health. The CDR3 bases are TGTGCCAGCAGTTTCGTCCAGGGGGCTAACTATGGCTACACCTTC. Encoded protein: CASSFVQGANYGYTF.